This T cell receptor (beta chain) was observed in a study of control samples from healthy donors and cancer patients. Trimming removed 0 bases at V and 5 bases at J, with 17 bases between. Looked up from germline, CDR1 is KGHSH and CDR2 is LQKENI. The CDR3 sequence is 17 residues long. Clones were sequenced by immunoSEQ multiplex PCR, and TCRdb holds only the in-frame ones, with some missing. This repertoire shows around 180,000 clones, roughly 92% found once; its top ten account for 1.3% to 1.5%. Sequences were obtained from blood. The chain recombines TRBV18 with TRBJ1-5; a weak D match, TRBD1 (6 bases). The clonotype originates from a woman aged 18-29 years in good health. The DNA of the CDR3 is TGTGCCAGCTCACCACCGGGGGCAGGGACCCAGTATCAGCCCCAGCATTTT. It specifies CASSPPGAGTQYQPQHF.